This passage covers 29 T cell receptor beta chains from one sample sequenced in a study of CXCR3-negative and CXCR3-positive naive CD8 T cells. The study's findings and limits: Hydrophobicity of TRB CDR3s was greater in CXCR3-positive naive cells than in CXCR3-negative naive cells.

Their antigens remain unidentified. The method, 5' RACE with UMI labels, was used to prepare the TRB cDNA libraries. TCRdb re-called the 5' RACE reads; one entry per CDR3 protein, DNA not given. This table holds 85,000 to 120,000 distinct CDR3 sequences. Input material: naive CXCR3+ CD8+ T cells from blood. Subset in this sample: CD45RO-CCR7+CD27+CD95- naive CD8+ T cells expressing CXCR3 (TNR3+). These receptors originate from a human donor in good health. Some clones in this sample may be carry-over from other donors' samples.

This chain joins TRBV29-1 and TRBJ1-1. The CDR3 covers 15 residues. Germline assignment: CDR1 SQVTM and CDR2 ANQGSEA. CDR3 in amino acids: CSVEDTTAGGTEAFF.

This chain joins TRBV30 and TRBJ2-7; the TCRdb call, TRBD1, lacks DNA for checking. The CDR3 loop spans 13 amino acids. Germline V gene lookup returns CDR1 GTSNPN and CDR2 SVGIG (reference sequence). CDR3 amino acids: CAWSEGQTYEQYF.

V usage is TRBV2 and J usage is TRBJ2-7; the D call of TRBD1 rests on TCRdb alone, since no DNA is present to check it. The V gene's germline CDR1 is SNHLY and CDR2 FYNNEI. CDR3 length: 14 amino acids. The CDR3 is CASRGTKVGLEQYF.

The J gene is TRBJ2-5, the V gene TRBV5-6; the TCRdb D gene call, TRBD2, has no DNA to confirm it. The V gene's germline CDR1 is SGHDT and CDR2 YYEEEE. The CDR3 contains 11 residues. CDR3 loop: CASSAGETQYF.

The J gene is TRBJ1-1, the V gene TRBV29-1; there is no DNA to check the TCRdb D call of TRBD1. Germline V gene sequence: CDR1 SQVTM, CDR2 ANQGSEA. The CDR3 consists of 13 residues. Here the CDR3 reads CSVATGLDTEAFF.

The chain couples TRBV3-1 to TRBJ2-1; absent DNA, TCRdb's TRBD2 call cannot be checked. The CDR3 has 18 amino acids. CDR1 is LGHDT and CDR2 is YNNKEL in the germline V gene (reference sequence). The chain's CDR3 is CASSQGEDSLAGGNEQFF.

The chain carries TRBV9 and TRBJ1-3; the TCRdb call, TRBD1, lacks DNA for checking. CDR3 length: 15 residues. Per germline, CDR1 SGDLS and CDR2 YYNGEE. This CDR3 is CASSETGSSRNTIYF. Full variable domain (missing parts from reference TRBV9 and TRBJ1-3): DSGVTQTPKHLITATGQRVTLRCSPRSGDLSVYWYQQSLDQGLQFLIQYYNGEERAKGNILERFSAQQFPDLHSELNLSSLELGDSALYFCASSETGSSRNTIYFGEGSWLTVV.

The genes are TRBV6-1 and TRBJ1-1; TCRdb calls TRBD1, which cannot be checked without DNA. Germline V gene sequence: CDR1 MNHNS, CDR2 SASEGT. The CDR3 length is 17 residues. The chain's CDR3 is CASSESGTGPMNTEAFF.

This chain uses TRBV14 with TRBJ2-1. CDR3 length: 13 residues. The germline gives CDR1 SGHDN, CDR2 FVKESK. CDR3: CASSLRQYNEQFF. The variable domain in full, with the rest retrieved from reference TRBV14 and TRBJ2-1, is EAGVTQFPSHSVIEKGQTVTLRCDPISGHDNLYWYRRVMGKEIKFLLHFVKESKQDESGMPNNRFLAERTGGTYSTLKVQPAELEDSGVYFCASSLRQYNEQFFGPGTRLTVL.

The chain is built from TRBV6-5 and TRBJ1-2; TCRdb designates TRBD1, a call that cannot be tested without DNA. Germline V gene lookup returns CDR1 MNHEY and CDR2 SVGAGI. The CDR3 has 16 amino acids. The CDR3 region is CASSYAGTGGDYGYTF.

CDR3 sequence: CASSLAAGGHETQYF. The genes are TRBV5-1 and TRBJ2-5; TCRdb designates TRBD2, a call that cannot be tested without DNA. The CDR3 has 15 residues. Germline V gene data show CDR1 as SGHRS and CDR2 as YFSETQ.

J is TRBJ2-7 and V is TRBV5-5; TCRdb's D gene call, TRBD1, goes unchecked for lack of DNA. The CDR3 consists of 16 residues. Germline values: CDR1 SGHKS, CDR2 YYEKEE (reference sequence). CDR3 amino acids: CASSRGTGEEGWEQYF.

CDR3: CSVGGQNMNTEAFF. The V and J genes are TRBV29-1 and TRBJ1-1. In germline, CDR1 is SQVTM, CDR2 ANQGSEA. CDR3 length: 14 residues.

The chain combines TRBV29-1 with TRBJ2-7; absent DNA, TCRdb's TRBD2 call cannot be checked. Germline V lookup: CDR1 SQVTM, CDR2 ANQGSEA. The CDR3 has 13 amino acids. The CDR3 protein is CSVDLSGTYEQYF.

This chain uses TRBV7-2 with TRBJ2-3; checking the TCRdb D call of TRBD2 is not possible without DNA. Germline loops: CDR1 SGHTA, CDR2 FQGNSA. CDR3 length equals 17 residues. CDR3 sequence reads: CASSLAGLAGFGDTQYF.

The V gene is TRBV29-1, the J gene TRBJ1-1; TCRdb's D call of TRBD1 is untestable without DNA. Germline lookup yields CDR1 SQVTM and CDR2 ANQGSEA. The CDR3 length is 14 residues. The CDR3: CSTAGTDQTTEAFF.

This rearrangement joins TRBV6-5 to TRBJ2-1; TCRdb designates TRBD1, a call that cannot be tested without DNA. This CDR3 has 13 residues. Germline CDR1 and CDR2: MNHEY and SVGAGI. The CDR3: CASSYGQGGEQFF.

The chain couples TRBV20-1 to TRBJ2-1. The V gene's germline CDR1 is DFQATT and CDR2 SNEGSKA (reference sequence). The CDR3 loop spans 16 amino acids. CDR3 sequence: CSLEAEVWSSYNEQFF.

The J gene is TRBJ2-5, the V gene TRBV4-1. The CDR3 contains 13 residues. The V gene's germline CDR1 is MGHRA and CDR2 YSYEKL. CDR3 loop: CASSQVPEETQYF.

The V gene is TRBV4-3, the J gene TRBJ1-5. Germline V CDR1 and CDR2: LGHNA, YSLEER. The CDR3 spans 15 residues. CDR3 sequence reads: CASSQGIQSNQPQHF.

The chain couples TRBV7-9 to TRBJ2-7. Germline V gene sequence: CDR1 SEHNR, CDR2 FQNEAQ (reference sequence). The CDR3 covers 14 residues. The CDR3 here is CASSINGPVGEQYF. The full variable domain, its missing parts supplied by reference TRBV7-9 and TRBJ2-7, is DTGVSQNPRHKITKRGQNVTFRCDPISEHNRLYWYRQTLGQGPEFLTYFQNEAQLEKSRLLSDRFSAERPKGSFSTLEIQRTEQGDSAMYLCASSINGPVGEQYFGPGTRLTVT.

The CDR3 protein is CASSSEGADYGYTF. The rearrangement links TRBV7-9 to TRBJ1-2. In germline, CDR1 is SEHNR, CDR2 FQNEAQ (reference sequence). The CDR3 runs 14 residues.

The genes are TRBV7-9 and TRBJ2-7; the TCRdb D gene call, TRBD2, has no DNA to confirm it. The germline CDR1 and CDR2 sequences are SEHNR and FQNEAQ (reference sequence). The CDR3 length is 19 residues. The CDR3 here is CASSSTRPRTSGSLYEQYF.

The chain uses TRBV5-1 and TRBJ2-1; TCRdb indicates TRBD1, and absent DNA this call remains unverified. CDR3 length equals 14 residues. Germline values: CDR1 SGHRS, CDR2 YFSETQ. CDR3 sequence reads: CASSLGGVNNEQFF.

V is TRBV6-6 and J is TRBJ1-2. Germline assignment: CDR1 MNHNY and CDR2 SVGAGI (reference sequence). This CDR3 has 13 amino acids. The CDR3 loop is CASTDLWDYGYTF.

The genes are TRBV19 and TRBJ2-5; the TRBD1 assignment by TCRdb is unverifiable without DNA. This CDR3 spans 14 amino acids. Germline CDR1 LNHDA, CDR2 SQIVND (reference sequence). CDR3 sequence: CASSPLGGEETQYF.

The chain recombines TRBV29-1 with TRBJ1-5. Germline CDR1 SQVTM, CDR2 ANQGSEA. This CDR3 comprises 14 residues. CDR3 amino acids: CSVEGEGFNQPQHF.

The chain employs TRBV7-9 and TRBJ2-5; checking the TCRdb D call of TRBD1 is not possible without DNA. Germline V gene lookup returns CDR1 SEHNR and CDR2 FQNEAQ (reference sequence). The CDR3 has 14 residues. The CDR3 here is CASSPLGVRETQYF.

The chain combines TRBV27 with TRBJ1-5. This CDR3 has 16 residues. Germline CDR1 is MNHEY and CDR2 is SMNVEV (reference sequence). CDR3 loop: CASSLVGPGANQPQHF.